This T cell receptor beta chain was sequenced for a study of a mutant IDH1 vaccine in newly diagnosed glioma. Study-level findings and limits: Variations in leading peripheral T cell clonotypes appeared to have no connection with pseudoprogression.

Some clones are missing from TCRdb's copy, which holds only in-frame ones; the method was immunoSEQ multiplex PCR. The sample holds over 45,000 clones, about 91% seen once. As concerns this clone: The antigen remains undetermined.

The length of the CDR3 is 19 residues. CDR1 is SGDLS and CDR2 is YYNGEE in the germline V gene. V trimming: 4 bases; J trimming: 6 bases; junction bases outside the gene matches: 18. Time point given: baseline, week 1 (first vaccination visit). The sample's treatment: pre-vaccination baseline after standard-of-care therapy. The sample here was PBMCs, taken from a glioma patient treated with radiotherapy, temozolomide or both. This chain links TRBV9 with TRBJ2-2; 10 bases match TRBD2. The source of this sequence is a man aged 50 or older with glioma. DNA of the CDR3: TGTGCCAGCAGCAAACACTCCGGGACTAGCGATGATTGGTCCGGGGAGCTGTTTTTT. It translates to CASSKHSGTSDDWSGELFF.